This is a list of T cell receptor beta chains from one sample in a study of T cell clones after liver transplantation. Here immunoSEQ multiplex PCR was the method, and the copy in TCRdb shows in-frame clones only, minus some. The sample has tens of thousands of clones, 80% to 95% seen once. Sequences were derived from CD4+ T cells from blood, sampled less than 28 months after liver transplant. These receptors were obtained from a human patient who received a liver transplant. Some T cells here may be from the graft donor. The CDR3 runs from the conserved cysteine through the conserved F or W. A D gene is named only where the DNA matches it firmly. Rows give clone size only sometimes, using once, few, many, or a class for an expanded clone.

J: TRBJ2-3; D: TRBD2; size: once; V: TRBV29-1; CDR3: CSVESAGGPDTQYF; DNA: TGCAGCGTTGAATCGGCGGGAGGACCAGATACGCAGTATTTT
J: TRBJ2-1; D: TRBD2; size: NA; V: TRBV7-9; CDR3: CASSLEGGRYNEQFF; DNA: TGTGCCAGCAGCTTAGAAGGCGGGAGGTACAATGAGCAGTTCTTC
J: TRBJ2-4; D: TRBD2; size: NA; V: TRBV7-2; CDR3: CASSLQAGVSNIQYF; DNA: TGTGCCAGCAGCTTACAAGCGGGAGTTTCAAACATTCAGTACTTC
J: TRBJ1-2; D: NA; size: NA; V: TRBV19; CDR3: CASALMRGGTGYTF; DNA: TGTGCCAGTGCACTGATGAGGGGGGGCACTGGCTACACCTTC
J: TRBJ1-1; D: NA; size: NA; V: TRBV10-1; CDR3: CASRKGVDTEAFF; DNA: TGCGCCAGCCGGAAGGGGGTGGACACTGAAGCTTTCTTT
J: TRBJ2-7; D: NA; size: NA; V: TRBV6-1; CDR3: CASSEEEAEPYEQYF; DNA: TGTGCCAGCAGTGAAGAGGAAGCGGAGCCCTACGAGCAGTACTTC
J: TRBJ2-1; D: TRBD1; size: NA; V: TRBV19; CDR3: CASRTTGSSYNEQFF; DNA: TGTGCCAGTAGAACGACAGGGAGCTCCTACAATGAGCAGTTCTTC
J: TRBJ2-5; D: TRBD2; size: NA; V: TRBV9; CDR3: CASSVVGTNSAQYF; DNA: TGTGCCAGCAGCGTAGTTGGGACTAATTCTGCCCAGTACTTC
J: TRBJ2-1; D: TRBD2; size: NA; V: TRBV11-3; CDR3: CASSLVVGLAGSEQFF; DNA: TGTGCCAGCAGCTTAGTTGTAGGGCTAGCGGGAAGTGAGCAGTTCTTC
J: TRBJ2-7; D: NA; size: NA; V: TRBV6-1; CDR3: CASSEETGRSYEQYF; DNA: TGTGCCAGCAGTGAAGAAACAGGGAGGTCCTACGAGCAGTACTTC
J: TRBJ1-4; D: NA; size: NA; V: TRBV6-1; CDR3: CASSEGGSMGTNEKLFF; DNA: TGTGCCAGCAGTGAAGGGGGCAGTATGGGGACTAATGAAAAACTGTTTTTT
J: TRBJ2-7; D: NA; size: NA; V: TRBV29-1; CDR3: CSVNSAYEQYF; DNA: TGCAGCGTCAACAGCGCCTACGAGCAGTACTTC
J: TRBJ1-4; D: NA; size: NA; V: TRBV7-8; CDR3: CASSLSQGPPEKLFF; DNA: TGTGCCAGCAGCTTGTCACAGGGCCCCCCTGAAAAACTGTTTTTT
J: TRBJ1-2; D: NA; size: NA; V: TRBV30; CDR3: CAWSEEAGYGYTF; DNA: TGTGCCTGGAGTGAAGAGGCAGGGTATGGCTACACCTTC
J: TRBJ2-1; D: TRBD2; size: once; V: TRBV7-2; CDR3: CASSGGPSGYNEQFF; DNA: TGTGCCAGCAGCGGAGGCCCTAGCGGATACAATGAGCAGTTCTTC
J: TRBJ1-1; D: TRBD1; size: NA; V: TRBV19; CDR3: CASSGYRKGATEAFF; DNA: TGTGCCAGTAGTGGATATAGGAAGGGGGCCACTGAAGCTTTCTTT
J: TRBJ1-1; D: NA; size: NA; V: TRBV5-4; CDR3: CASSLDSFVNTEAFF; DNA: TGTGCCAGCAGCTTGGACAGTTTTGTGAACACTGAAGCTTTCTTT
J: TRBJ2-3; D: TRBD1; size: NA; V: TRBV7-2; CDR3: CASSLGDRGLPDTQYF; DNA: TGTGCCAGCAGCTTAGGAGACAGGGGGCTGCCGGATACGCAGTATTTT
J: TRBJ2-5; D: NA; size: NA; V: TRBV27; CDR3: CASSSVRGETQYF; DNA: TGTGCCAGCAGTTCGGTGCGGGGCGAGACCCAGTACTTC
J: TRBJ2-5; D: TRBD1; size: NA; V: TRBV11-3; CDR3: CASSFTGQGGGETQYF; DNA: TGTGCCAGCAGCTTCACCGGACAGGGTGGCGGAGAGACCCAGTACTTC
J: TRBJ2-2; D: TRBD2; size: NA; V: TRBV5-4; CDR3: CASSLATSGTVGELFF; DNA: TGTGCCAGCAGCTTGGCGACTAGCGGGACGGTCGGGGAGCTGTTTTTT
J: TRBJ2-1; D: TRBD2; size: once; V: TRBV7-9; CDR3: CASSLEGRLAGLYNEQFF; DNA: TGTGCCAGCAGCTTAGAGGGAAGACTAGCGGGTCTGTACAATGAGCAGTTCTTC